These 22 T cell receptor beta chains were all obtained from the same sample, sequenced in a study of blood T cell repertoires in COVID-19. Assay used: immunoSEQ multiplex PCR; TCRdb lists only in-frame clones, some missing. The sample has about 100,000 clones, 65% to 80% seen once. The sequenced sample consisted of peripheral blood. The receptors come from a man in his sixties or seventies with acute or convalescent COVID-19.

The chain employs TRBV2 and TRBJ2-5; D not resolved. Trimming shortened V by 7 bases and J by 2 bases, and 5 bases separated the two germline ends. Germline assignment: CDR1 SNHLY and CDR2 FYNNEI. The CDR3 spans 11 residues. CDR3 protein: CASTPQETQYF. The CDR3 DNA is TGTGCCAGCACCCCACAAGAGACCCAGTACTTC.

The chain combines TRBV4-3 with TRBJ2-7; D might be TRBD2 (5 bases). Trimming cost V 1 base and J 5 bases, with 12 bases left between them. Per the germline V gene, CDR1 is LGHNA and CDR2 is YSLEER. This CDR3 contains 14 residues. CDR3 protein: CASSQGSGYDEQYF. DNA for the CDR3: TGCGCCAGCAGCCAAGGTTCGGGATACGACGAGCAGTACTTC.

Remarks on this clone: The same CDR3 also results from other DNA sequences found in this sample. The chain is built from TRBV5-4 and TRBJ2-5; TRBD1 matches at 7 bases. The junction had 4 bases not matched to a gene; V was cut back by 4 bases and J by 1 base. This CDR3 comprises 14 residues. Germline lookup yields CDR1 SGHNT and CDR2 YYREEE (reference sequence). CDR3 nucleotides: TGTGCCAGCAGCCCGGGACAGAGCCAAGAGACCCAGTACTTC. The encoded protein is CASSPGQSQETQYF.

The chain carries TRBV7-2 and TRBJ1-3; D not resolved. V lost 5 bases to trimming and J lost 1 base, with 9 bases between them. Germline V CDR1 and CDR2: SGHTA, FQGNSA. The CDR3 has 14 residues. CDR3 coding DNA: TGTGCCAGCAGCCCAACTCGGTCTGGAAACACCATATATTTT. Protein: CASSPTRSGNTIYF.

This clone was detected only a few times. This chain connects TRBV19 to TRBJ1-1; D is uncertain. Germline-derived CDR1 and CDR2 are LNHDA and SQIVND (reference sequence). CDR3 length equals 13 residues. The germline V and J ends were trimmed by 4 bases and 5 bases, with 11 bases remaining between them. The CDR3 coding sequence is TGTGCCAGTAGTAGTCAGAGAGGGACTGAAGCTTTCTTT. Translating it yields CASSSQRGTEAFF.

In DNA form, the CDR3 reads TGTGCCAGCAGTTACGGGGATCAGCCCCAGCATTTT. Its protein product is CASSYGDQPQHF. This chain links TRBV12-3 or TRBV12-4 with TRBJ1-5; D unclear. V lost 4 bases and J 5 bases, leaving 6 bases between the germline ends. The CDR3 consists of 12 residues.

The rearrangement links TRBV6-5 to TRBJ2-3; 7 bases line up with TRBD2. CDR1 is MNHEY and CDR2 is SVGAGI in the germline V gene. The CDR3 consists of 14 residues. The V gene end was trimmed by 5 bases and the J gene end by 1 base; junction bases not matched to a gene: 3. CDR3 nucleotide sequence: TGTGCCAGCAGTCCACGGGGGGGCACAGATACGCAGTATTTT. Translation: CASSPRGGTDTQYF.

The CDR3, as DNA: TGTGCCAGCAGCACCCGACAGCGGAGGGATGAGCAGTTCTTC. It yields the protein CASSTRQRRDEQFF. The rearrangement links TRBV9 to TRBJ2-1; the D gene is possibly TRBD2 (6 bases). Trimming took off 4 bases at V and 8 bases at J, with 16 bases between the two ends. The CDR3 sequence is 14 residues long. Germline CDR1 is SGDLS and CDR2 is YYNGEE.

The CDR3 coding sequence is TGTGCCAGCAGCGCTAGCGGGGGGCCTCAGACCCAGTACTTC. Amino acids: CASSASGGPQTQYF. The rearrangement uses TRBV9 and TRBJ2-5; 11 positions match TRBD2. The CDR3 has 14 residues. Germline CDR1 and CDR2: SGDLS and YYNGEE. Trimming removed 3 bases from V and 6 bases from J; junction bases left unmatched: 4.

This chain connects TRBV19 to TRBJ2-3; TRBD1 matches 7 bases. The CDR3 is made up of 15 amino acids. CDR1 and CDR2 (germline): LNHDA, SQIVND (reference sequence). V dropped 5 bases and J dropped 1; count of bases not matched to a gene: 6. The CDR3 loop reads CASSQQGSGTDTQYF. CDR3 DNA sequence: TGTGCCAGTAGTCAACAGGGGAGCGGCACAGATACGCAGTATTTT. Filled out from reference TRBV19 and TRBJ2-3, the complete variable domain reads DGGITQSPKYLFRKEGQNVTLSCEQNLNHDAMYWYRQDPGQGLRLIYYSQIVNDFQKGDIAEGYSVSREKKESFPLTVTSAQKNPTAFYLCASSQQGSGTDTQYFGPGTRLTVL.

This chain uses TRBV27 with TRBJ1-6; D perhaps matches TRBD1 (6 bases). The germline V and J ends were trimmed by 5 bases and 5 bases, with 13 bases remaining between them. The CDR3 contains 15 residues. Per germline, CDR1 MNHEY and CDR2 SMNVEV (reference sequence). CDR3 region: CASSPDRTDNSPLHF. CDR3 DNA: TGTGCCAGCAGTCCCGACAGGACGGATAATTCACCCCTCCACTTT.

The chain combines TRBV27 with TRBJ2-5; 14 nucleotides match TRBD2. The CDR3 extends over 17 amino acids. The V gene's germline CDR1 is MNHEY and CDR2 SMNVEV (reference sequence). Trimming removed 5 bases from V and 5 bases from J; junction bases left unmatched: 10. CDR3 amino acids: CASSTGVTSGGGETQYF. CDR3 nucleotide sequence: TGTGCCAGCAGTACCGGAGTGACTAGCGGGGGGGGCGAGACCCAGTACTTC.

V and J are TRBV28 and TRBJ1-2; D might be TRBD1 (6 bases). V lost 4 bases and J 6 bases, leaving 15 bases between the germline ends. Germline V gene lookup returns CDR1 MDHEN and CDR2 SYDVKM. The length of the CDR3 is 14 residues. CDR3 residues: CASSSNGQSHGYTF. In nucleotides, the CDR3 is TGTGCCAGCAGTTCGAATGGACAGAGTCATGGCTACACCTTC.

The chain has TRBV10-2 and TRBJ2-3; 7 positions agree with TRBD1. This CDR3 is built from 14 residues. CDR1 is WSHSY, CDR2 SAAADI, per germline. The J segment lost 0 bases and the V segment lost 7 bases, leaving 4 bases of the junction unmatched. CDR3: CASTDRASTDTQYF. DNA for the CDR3: TGCGCCAGCACCGACAGGGCTAGCACAGATACGCAGTATTTT.

This chain links TRBV4-1 with TRBJ1-4; a weak D match, TRBD1 (6 bases). Trimming cost V 0 bases and J 7 bases, with 12 bases left between them. The CDR3 length is 15 residues. The germline V gene encodes CDR1 MGHRA and CDR2 YSYEKL. CDR3 in amino acids: CASSQEGARVEKLFF. CDR3 coding DNA: TGCGCCAGCAGCCAAGAGGGGGCGCGGGTTGAAAAACTGTTTTTT.

This chain connects TRBV7-9 to TRBJ1-1, with D uncertain. Between the trimmed V and J ends, which lost 4 bases and 5 bases, there was a span of 8 bases. The CDR3 has 12 residues. The germline V gene has CDR1 SEHNR and CDR2 FQNEAQ (reference sequence). CDR3 bases: TGTGCCAGCAGCTCCGGGTTGACTGAAGCTTTCTTT. As protein: CASSSGLTEAFF.

For the CDR3, the DNA is TGTGCCAGCAGATCCCGCCCGGGGGGCGACCAAGAGACCCAGTACTTC. It codes for CASRSRPGGDQETQYF. The chain couples TRBV6-6 to TRBJ2-5, with a tentative D call TRBD2 (7 bases). Between the trimmed V and J ends, which lost 6 bases and 0 bases, there was a span of 17 bases. This CDR3 is 16 amino acids long. CDR1 is MNHNY and CDR2 is SVGAGI in the germline V gene (reference sequence).

V usage is TRBV18 and J usage is TRBJ1-1; 8 bases fit TRBD1. Germline V gene data show CDR1 as KGHSH and CDR2 as LQKENI. Trimming cost V 6 bases and J 5 bases; bases outside gene matches: 11. The CDR3 length is 15 residues. This CDR3 reads CASSLPSQGGTEAFF. In DNA form, the CDR3 reads TGTGCCAGCTCGCTACCCTCACAGGGGGGGACTGAAGCTTTCTTT.

This clone was detected once. The J gene is TRBJ1-2, the V gene TRBV6-1; D possibly corresponds to TRBD1 (6 bases). V lost 2 bases and J lost 6, with 16 bases in between. There are 15 residues in the CDR3. Germline V gene lookup returns CDR1 MNHNS and CDR2 SASEGT. The CDR3 sequence: CASSEQGRSPHGYTF. The DNA of the CDR3 is TGTGCCAGCAGTGAACAGGGGCGATCCCCCCATGGCTACACCTTC.

The V gene is TRBV5-1, the J gene TRBJ2-7, with 8 bases fitting TRBD1. Trimming took 3 bases from V and 4 from J; bases not matched to a gene: 12. The CDR3 totals 16 residues. In germline, CDR1 is SGHRS, CDR2 YFSETQ. The CDR3 loop reads CASSSDREQKRYEQYF. CDR3 sequence (DNA): TGCGCCAGCAGCTCGGACAGGGAACAAAAGAGGTACGAGCAGTACTTC.

This chain joins TRBV5-5 and TRBJ1-4; the D gene is possibly TRBD1 (5 bases). The germline V and J ends were trimmed by 4 bases and 6 bases, with 16 bases remaining between them. Looked up from germline, CDR1 is SGHKS and CDR2 is YYEKEE (reference sequence). The CDR3 loop spans 15 amino acids. The CDR3, as DNA: TGTGCCAGCAGCGCCTCTTGGCAGGGTCATGAAAAACTGTTTTTT. This gives the protein CASSASWQGHEKLFF.

The gene calls are TRBV10-3 and TRBJ1-1; TRBD1 is a possible D gene (5 bases). V was cut by 6 bases and J by 0 bases, with 8 bases left in between. The CDR3 contains 13 residues. Germline values: CDR1 ENHRY, CDR2 SYGVKD. This CDR3 reads CAIRKTVNTEAFF. CDR3 nucleotides: TGTGCCATCAGAAAGACAGTGAACACTGAAGCTTTCTTT.